The clone carrying this T cell receptor (beta chain) was counted only a few times. Its cognate antigen is unknown. These data belong to a study of cytomegalovirus exposure and HLA in healthy donors. Whole-study findings and limits: The listing of roughly 160 TCR beta chains classed them as cytomegalovirus-associated.

Use of 60 Vbeta and 13 Jbeta primers characterized the PCR. Some clones are missing from TCRdb's copy, which holds only in-frame ones; the method was immunoSEQ multiplex PCR. The sample yields approximately 190,000 clones, more than 60% seen once. Germline V gene lookup returns CDR1 SEHNR and CDR2 FQNEAQ (reference sequence). The CDR3 has 14 residues. V was shortened by 5 bases and J by 10 bases, with 17 bases between the two germline ends. Healthy bone marrow donors made up the donors. Material for sequencing was PBMCs. The chain couples TRBV7-9 to TRBJ1-4; weak D call: TRBD1 (5 bases). This sequence was found in a woman in her twenties or thirties in good health and CMV-seropositive. As DNA, the CDR3 is TGTGCCAGCAGCGAAGGTGGGGGACTGGGAAAACTGTTTTTT. Its translation: CASSEGGGLGKLFF.